Presented here are 25 T cell receptor beta chains from one specimen sequenced in a study of cytomegalovirus exposure and HLA in healthy donors. The PCR ran on 60 Vbeta and 13 Jbeta primers. TCRdb's table, derived via immunoSEQ multiplex PCR, lists solely in-frame clones and lacks some. The data hold roughly 70,000 clones, with 75% observed a single time. Material: PBMCs. All receptors derive from a man in his 70s in good health and CMV-seronegative.

Details on this clone: The sample contains more than one DNA sequence encoding this CDR3. The chain has TRBV11-2 and TRBJ1-1, with TRBD1 identical over 7 bases. This CDR3 is built from 16 residues. V lost 5 bases to trimming and J lost 3 bases; unmatched junction nucleotides: 12. The V gene's germline CDR1 is SGHAT and CDR2 FQNNGV. The CDR3 sequence: CASSPPDRERYTEAFF. The DNA for the CDR3 is TGTGCCAGCAGCCCTCCCGACAGGGAAAGGTACACTGAAGCTTTCTTT.

In the case of this clone: Compared with germline, one end of the junction differs, possibly owing to a read error. The chain couples TRBV7-9 to TRBJ1-3; D is perhaps TRBD1 (5 bases). This CDR3 has 16 amino acids. Germline V gives CDR1 SEHNR, CDR2 FQNEAQ (reference sequence). The CDR3 DNA sequence: TGTTCCAGCAGCCGCCTAGGAGGGGCCTCTGGAAACACCATATATTTT. Translating it yields CSSSRLGGASGNTIYF.

The V gene is TRBV5-6, the J gene TRBJ2-7; TRBD1 matches 10 bases. There are 16 residues in the CDR3. Per germline, CDR1 SGHDT and CDR2 YYEEEE. V was pared by 3 bases and J by 5 bases, with 11 bases of the junction left unmatched. CDR3 region: CASSYFRDRGFHEQYF. CDR3 sequence (DNA): TGTGCCAGCAGCTACTTCCGGGACAGGGGTTTCCACGAGCAGTACTTC.

This clone was detected only a few times. The V gene is TRBV6-5, the J gene TRBJ1-1; 8 bases match TRBD1. Germline-derived CDR1 and CDR2 are MNHEY and SVGAGI. The CDR3 is 15 amino acids. The V segment lost 6 bases and the J segment 1 base; nucleotides outside the gene matches: 7. The CDR3, as DNA: TGTGCCAGCAGCCGTGGACAGGGACGGAACACTGAAGCTTTCTTT. Translation gives CASSRGQGRNTEAFF.

This chain links TRBV7-2 with TRBJ1-2; a weak D match, TRBD1 (5 bases). The germline gives CDR1 SGHTA, CDR2 FQGNSA. The CDR3 extends over 16 amino acids. V was clipped by 7 bases and J by 3 bases, with 21 bases between them. The CDR3 loop is CASIPGGGRLDYGYTF. The DNA of the CDR3 is TGTGCCAGCATCCCCGGGGGGGGAAGGTTGGACTATGGCTACACCTTC.

This rearrangement joins TRBV7-9 to TRBJ2-1; 8 bases align to TRBD1. V trimming: 5 bases; J trimming: 4 bases; junction bases outside the gene matches: 7. The CDR3 loop spans 15 amino acids. Germline V gene sequence: CDR1 SEHNR, CDR2 FQNEAQ (reference sequence). The CDR3 DNA reads TGTGCCAGCAGCCCTGACAGGGGTTCTTACAATGAGCAGTTCTTC. This sequence encodes CASSPDRGSYNEQFF.

CDR3 amino acids: CASSPDRVNTEAFF. The CDR3 coding sequence is TGCGCCAGCAGCCCCGACAGGGTAAACACTGAAGCTTTCTTT. V usage is TRBV5-1 and J usage is TRBJ1-1; 7 bases are shared with TRBD1. The CDR3 consists of 14 residues. J was trimmed by 2 bases and V by 4 bases; bases with no gene match: 5. Germline CDR1 is SGHRS and CDR2 is YFSETQ.

This clone was detected a few times. The chain is built from TRBV6-5 and TRBJ1-1; maybe TRBD1 (5 bases). Germline CDR1 reads MNHEY; CDR2 reads SVGAGI. Trimming took 5 bases from V and 1 from J, leaving 11 bases between them. The CDR3 contains 14 residues. The CDR3 is CASSERRGNTEAFF. CDR3 coding DNA: TGTGCCAGCAGTGAAAGGAGGGGGAACACTGAAGCTTTCTTT.

This clone occurred a few times. The same CDR3 arises from other DNA sequences in this sample as well. The V call is TRBV6-5, the J call TRBJ1-3, with D perhaps matching TRBD1 (6 bases). V lost 6 bases and J lost 0, with 9 bases in between. The CDR3 runs to 14 residues. Germline-derived CDR1 and CDR2 are MNHEY and SVGAGI. For the CDR3, the DNA is TGTGCCAGCAGGGACAGATTCTCTGGAAACACCATATATTTT. The encoded protein is CASRDRFSGNTIYF.

V is TRBV15 and J is TRBJ1-5, with D unresolved. CDR3 length equals 15 residues. V was clipped by 1 base and J by 6 bases, with 13 bases between them. Germline CDR1 LNHNV, CDR2 YYDKDF (reference sequence). This chain's CDR3 is CATSRGGVGTQPQHF. The CDR3 DNA reads as TGTGCCACCAGCAGAGGCGGGGTGGGTACTCAGCCCCAGCATTTT. The entire variable domain, with the rest obtained from reference TRBV15 and TRBJ1-5, is as follows: DAMVIQNPRYQVTQFGKPVTLSCSQTLNHNVMYWYQQKSSQAPKLLFHYYDKDFNNEADTPDNFQSRRPNTSFCFLDIRSPGLGDTAMYLCATSRGGVGTQPQHFGDGTRLSIL.

V usage is TRBV7-2 and J usage is TRBJ2-2; TRBD2 matches at 7 bases. Looked up from germline, CDR1 is SGHTA and CDR2 is FQGNSA. This CDR3 contains 16 residues. V lost 1 base to trimming and J lost 6 bases; unmatched junction nucleotides: 8. CDR3 region: CASSLGAGGLAGELFF. The CDR3 DNA reads as TGTGCCAGCAGCTTAGGGGCCGGGGGGTTGGCCGGGGAGCTGTTTTTT.

V and J are TRBV5-8 and TRBJ1-1, with D possibly being TRBD1 (5 bases). There are 12 residues in the CDR3. The germline V gene encodes CDR1 SGHTS and CDR2 YDEGEE. Trimming left V 3 bases short and J 4 bases short, with 7 bases between. CDR3 nucleotide sequence: TGTGCCAGCAGCTGGGGGGGCACTGAAGCTTTCTTT. Amino acid sequence: CASSWGGTEAFF.

This CDR3 reads CASRSRGEQYF. In nucleotides, the CDR3 is TGTGCCAGTAGATCTAGGGGCGAGCAGTACTTC. The V call is TRBV19, the J call TRBJ2-7; tentatively, D is TRBD1 (5 bases). V gave up 6 bases and J gave up 6 bases, with 9 bases separating them. The V gene's germline CDR1 is LNHDA and CDR2 SQIVND (reference sequence). The CDR3 runs to 11 residues. The full variable domain, completed using reference TRBV19 and TRBJ2-7, is DGGITQSPKYLFRKEGQNVTLSCEQNLNHDAMYWYRQDPGQGLRLIYYSQIVNDFQKGDIAEGYSVSREKKESFPLTVTSAQKNPTAFYLCASRSRGEQYFGPGTRLTVT.

The chain links TRBV19 to TRBJ1-5; unclear D gene. Germline V gene sequence: CDR1 LNHDA, CDR2 SQIVND (reference sequence). Between the trimmed V and J ends, which lost 7 bases and 2 bases, there was a span of 9 bases. The CDR3 spans 13 residues. DNA for the CDR3: TGTGCCAGTACCATCGGGGGCAATCAGCCCCAGCATTTT. Protein product: CASTIGGNQPQHF.

This chain uses TRBV7-2 with TRBJ2-1; 12 nucleotides match TRBD2. The CDR3 is made up of 15 amino acids. After removal of 4 bases from V and 8 bases from J, the junction contained 6 bases not matched to a gene. The germline CDR1 and CDR2 sequences are SGHTA and FQGNSA. The CDR3 is CASSSGGTSGYEQFF. CDR3 DNA: TGTGCCAGCAGCTCCGGGGGGACTAGCGGGTATGAGCAGTTCTTC.

This clone appeared a single time. The same CDR3 also results from other DNA sequences found in this sample. V is TRBV13 and J is TRBJ1-5, with 12 bases identical to TRBD1. Germline CDR1 reads PRHDT; CDR2 reads FYEKMQ (reference sequence). The CDR3 is 15 residues long. The junction had 5 bases not matched to a gene; V was cut back by 5 bases and J by 6 bases. The CDR3 bases are TGTGCCAGCAGCCGAAGGGACAGGGGGCCTCAGCCCCAGCATTTT. It yields the protein CASSRRDRGPQPQHF.

The rearrangement uses TRBV18 and TRBJ2-2; 8 nucleotides match TRBD1. The V segment lost 3 bases and the J segment 7 bases; nucleotides outside the gene matches: 7. The CDR3 covers 15 residues. CDR1 and CDR2 (germline): KGHSH, LQKENI. The CDR3 loop is CASSPTTGADGELFF. DNA for the CDR3: TGTGCCAGCTCACCGACGACAGGGGCGGACGGGGAGCTGTTTTTT.

This chain uses TRBV10-3 with TRBJ2-7, with D possibly being TRBD2 (5 bases). This CDR3 comprises 15 residues. The germline V gene has CDR1 ENHRY and CDR2 SYGVKD. The germline V and J ends were trimmed by 6 bases and 2 bases, with 17 bases remaining between them. The CDR3 is CAIRNTIAPTYEQYF. The CDR3 DNA reads as TGTGCCATCAGGAATACGATAGCGCCGACCTACGAGCAGTACTTC.

The CDR3, as DNA: TGTGCCAGCAGCTACGATCGGAATTCACCCCTCCACTTT. It translates to CASSYDRNSPLHF. The J gene is TRBJ1-6, the V gene TRBV7-2; the D is unclear. Trimming removed 4 bases from V and 7 bases from J, with 8 bases in between. Germline assignment: CDR1 SGHTA and CDR2 FQGNSA. CDR3 size: 13 residues.

This clone has only a few counts. In nucleotides, the CDR3 is TGCGCCAGCAGAGATAGCCTGCGTCTCGGCTCCTACGAGCAGTACTTC. Translation: CASRDSLRLGSYEQYF. This chain uses TRBV5-1 with TRBJ2-7; D call uncertain. Germline CDR1 is SGHRS and CDR2 is YFSETQ. There are 16 residues in the CDR3. The V end was cut by 5 bases, the J end by 0 bases, with 18 bases between.

V usage is TRBV6-5 and J usage is TRBJ1-6; 7 nucleotides line up with TRBD1. V lost 6 bases and J lost 7; bases outside the gene matches: 9. Germline lookup yields CDR1 MNHEY and CDR2 SVGAGI. The CDR3 is 15 amino acids. CDR3 sequence (DNA): TGTGCCAGCAGAAAGAGACAGGGTGAGAATTCACCCCTCCACTTT. Protein product: CASRKRQGENSPLHF.

This chain links TRBV30 with TRBJ2-7, with 7 bases aligning to TRBD1. J gave up 6 bases and V 5 bases, and 7 bases lay outside the gene matches. The germline V gene encodes CDR1 GTSNPN and CDR2 SVGIG (reference sequence). The CDR3 consists of 12 residues. The CDR3 loop is CAWDRDPCEQYF. The CDR3, as DNA: TGTGCCTGGGACAGGGACCCCTGCGAGCAGTACTTC.

The V gene is TRBV6-4, the J gene TRBJ2-1; 8 nucleotides align to TRBD2. Germline-derived CDR1 and CDR2 are MRHNA and SNTAGT. V lost 3 bases to trimming and J lost 6 bases; unmatched junction nucleotides: 4. This CDR3 has 14 residues. CDR3 sequence (DNA): TGTGCCAGCAGTGAAGGTGGGACTAGCAATGAGCAGTTCTTC. Encoded protein: CASSEGGTSNEQFF.

J is TRBJ2-2 and V is TRBV5-1; 9 bases fit TRBD1. V shed 4 bases and J 5 bases; nucleotides not matched to a gene: 6. Germline V gene lookup returns CDR1 SGHRS and CDR2 YFSETQ. There are 15 residues in the CDR3. The CDR3 sequence is CASSTGQGKTGELFF. CDR3 sequence (DNA): TGCGCCAGCAGCACCGGACAGGGGAAAACCGGGGAGCTGTTTTTT.

V is TRBV5-1 and J is TRBJ1-6; D is ambiguous. CDR3 length equals 13 residues. Germline-derived CDR1 and CDR2 are SGHRS and YFSETQ. The V gene lost 5 bases and the J gene lost 10 bases, with 13 bases spanning the gap. The CDR3 bases are TGCGCCAGCAGTCCGGACGAGGGCTCACCCCTCCACTTT. Protein: CASSPDEGSPLHF.